This TCR beta chain is drawn from a study of post-analysis software for immune sequencing data. Points from the study as a whole: There were roughly 5 TRBV segments more frequent in patients than controls, and TRBV5-6, TRBV5-1 and TRBV20-1 were among them.

Comments on this clonotype: Antigen specificity is unknown.

V gave up 5 bases and J gave up 2 bases, with 11 bases separating them. CDR1 is MNHEY, CDR2 SVGAGI, per germline. The CDR3 has 14 residues. Unique molecular identifiers were present in the TCR beta cDNA libraries. TCRdb re-analysed the PCR reads in MiXCR, keeping a single row per CDR3 protein. The sample carries approximately 660,000 distinct CDR3 sequences, 55% to 70% recorded once. J is TRBJ2-3 and V is TRBV6-5, with a tentative D call TRBD1 (5 bases). The receptor's source is a girl aged 2 to 9 with multiple sclerosis. The sample was blood. The CDR3 DNA reads TGTGCCAGCAGTAGGGGTGGGTCCACAGATACGCAGTATTTT. It yields the protein CASSRGGSTDTQYF.